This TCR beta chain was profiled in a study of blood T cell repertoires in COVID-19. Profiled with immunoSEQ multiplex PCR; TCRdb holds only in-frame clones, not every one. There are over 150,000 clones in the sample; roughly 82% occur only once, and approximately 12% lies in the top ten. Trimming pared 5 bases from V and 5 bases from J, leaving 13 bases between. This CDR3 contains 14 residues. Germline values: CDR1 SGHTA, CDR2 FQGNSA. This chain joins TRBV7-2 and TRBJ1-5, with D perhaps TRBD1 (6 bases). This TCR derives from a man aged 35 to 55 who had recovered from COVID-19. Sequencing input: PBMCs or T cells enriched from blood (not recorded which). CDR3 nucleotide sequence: TGTGCCAGCAGCGAACAGGGAGCCGATCAGCCCCAGCATTTT. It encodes CASSEQGADQPQHF.